The clone carrying this T cell receptor (beta chain) was detected only once. The antigen is not known. This entry comes from a study of T cell responses to AZD1222 COVID-19 vaccine. The CDR3 is made up of 15 amino acids. With V trimmed by 5 bases and J by 6 bases, 5 bases remained unmatched. CDR1 is SEHNR, CDR2 FQNEAQ, per germline (reference sequence). Study-level points and caveats: Sampling that yielded the repertoires occurred only after the peak T cell response.

Produced via immunoSEQ multiplex PCR; TCRdb's table is partial and in-frame only. The data show about 99,000 clones, 90% seen once. The chain links TRBV7-9 to TRBJ2-1; 12 bases align to TRBD2. The clonotype was recovered from an adult in good health. Here the sequenced sample was peripheral blood, taken on day 0 of AZD1222 vaccination. CDR3 sequence (DNA): TGTGCCAGCAGCGCTGGGACTAGCGGGCGCAATGAGCAGTTCTTC. Protein product: CASSAGTSGRNEQFF.